The 30 T cell receptor beta chains reported below all come from one sample, sequenced in a study of blood T cell repertoires in COVID-19. The assay was immunoSEQ multiplex PCR, and TCRdb's table has in-frame clones only and misses some. The sample yields fewer than 80,000 clones, more than 80% seen once. The sample consisted of peripheral blood. These receptors were obtained from a human donor in a cohort sampled during active COVID-19.

The chain combines TRBV27 with TRBJ1-1; no definite D call. Germline-derived CDR1 and CDR2 are MNHEY and SMNVEV (reference sequence). The CDR3 runs 15 residues. Deletions cut 2 bases from V and 2 bases from J, with 12 bases between. The CDR3 region is CASSLGVNPNTEAFF. For the CDR3, the DNA is TGTGCCAGCAGTTTAGGAGTCAACCCTAACACTGAAGCTTTCTTT.

The chain joins TRBV28 to TRBJ2-3, with a tentative D call TRBD2 (5 bases). CDR3 length: 11 residues. From germline, CDR1 is MDHEN and CDR2 SYDVKM. Between the trimmed V and J ends, which lost 7 bases and 8 bases, there was a span of 10 bases. The CDR3 loop reads CASTFEGTQYF. The CDR3 DNA follows: TGTGCCAGCACCTTTGAGGGTACGCAGTATTTT.

The chain couples TRBV19 to TRBJ2-7; unclear D gene. CDR1 LNHDA and CDR2 SQIVND come from the germline V gene (reference sequence). CDR3 length equals 13 residues. Trimming stripped 4 bases from V and 4 bases from J, with 11 bases between. CDR3: CASSNLPRYEQYF. The CDR3, as DNA: TGTGCCAGTAGTAACTTACCGAGATACGAGCAGTACTTC.

This clone appeared a single time. V is TRBV19 and J is TRBJ2-5; no firm D call. V lost 4 bases, J lost 0 bases, and 6 bases lay in between. The CDR3 runs to 13 residues. Germline CDR1 is LNHDA and CDR2 is SQIVND (reference sequence). CDR3 sequence: CASSSGHQETQYF. CDR3 sequence (DNA): TGTGCCAGTAGTAGTGGCCACCAAGAGACCCAGTACTTC.

This chain uses TRBV27 with TRBJ1-2, with a possible D match to TRBD1 (6 bases). Germline V gives CDR1 MNHEY, CDR2 SMNVEV (reference sequence). The germline V and J ends were trimmed by 2 bases and 8 bases, with 21 bases remaining between them. The CDR3 length is 16 residues. CDR3 coding DNA: TGTGCCAGCAGTTTAGGGGGGGGCAGGGCCCTTCGGGGCTACACCTTC. Amino acids: CASSLGGGRALRGYTF.

The rearrangement links TRBV6-2 or TRBV6-3 to TRBJ1-6, with D perhaps TRBD1 (6 bases). Germline V gene sequence: CDR1 MNHEY, CDR2 SVGEGT. With 2 bases removed from V and 0 bases from J, the gap between germline ends came to 14 bases. The CDR3 runs 18 residues. CDR3: CASSYPTGGGSYNSPLHF. The CDR3 DNA is TGTGCCAGCAGTTACCCGACAGGCGGAGGCTCCTATAATTCACCCCTCCACTTT.

The V call is TRBV30, the J call TRBJ1-2; D gene ambiguous. Germline V gives CDR1 GTSNPN, CDR2 SVGIG (reference sequence). The V end was cut by 6 bases, the J end by 2 bases, with 13 bases between. This CDR3 spans 13 amino acids. CDR3 nucleotides: TGTGCCTGCTCTATAAACAGCAACTATGGCTACACCTTC. It translates to CACSINSNYGYTF.

The V and J genes are TRBV7-8 and TRBJ1-6; D gene ambiguous. Trimming removed 2 bases at V and 6 bases at J, with 20 bases between. Germline loops: CDR1 SGHVS, CDR2 FQNEAQ. CDR3 length equals 18 residues. In DNA form, the CDR3 reads TGTGCCAGCAGCTTACAATCAACCGGGTTGCCTTCTAATTCACCCCTCCACTTT. Translated, it gives CASSLQSTGLPSNSPLHF.

J is TRBJ1-2 and V is TRBV29-1, with TRBD1 identical over 9 bases. This CDR3 spans 17 amino acids. V dropped 1 base and J dropped 2; count of bases not matched to a gene: 11. Germline V gene data show CDR1 as SQVTM and CDR2 as ANQGSEA. The CDR3 protein is CSVEVPGQGISNYGYTF. In DNA, the CDR3 is TGCAGCGTTGAAGTGCCGGGACAGGGCATATCAAACTATGGCTACACCTTC. The complete variable domain, with remaining parts taken from reference TRBV29-1 and TRBJ1-2, reads SAVISQKPSRDICQRGTSLTIQCQVDSQVTMMFWYRQQPGQSLTLIATANQGSEATYESGFVIDKFPISRPNLTFSTLTVSNMSPEDSSIYLCSVEVPGQGISNYGYTFGSGTRLTVV.

The V and J genes are TRBV3-1 (or the pseudogene TRBV3-2) and TRBJ2-2; 7 bases line up with TRBD1. Unmatched junction bases numbered 6, after V lost 4 bases and J lost 1 base. This CDR3 is built from 16 residues. Germline V lookup: CDR1 LGHDT, CDR2 YNNKEL (reference sequence). The CDR3 reads CASSLGQTLNTGELFF. The CDR3, as DNA: TGTGCCAGCAGCCTGGGACAGACATTGAACACCGGGGAGCTGTTTTTT.

The chain employs TRBV6-5 and TRBJ2-7, with 11 bases matching TRBD2. V trimming: 0 bases; J trimming: 4 bases; junction bases outside the gene matches: 5. The CDR3 consists of 16 residues. Germline-derived CDR1 and CDR2 are MNHEY and SVGAGI. The CDR3 DNA reads TGTGCCAGCAGTTACTCGATAGCGGGGGGGGAGTACGAGCAGTACTTC. The encoded protein is CASSYSIAGGEYEQYF.

The J gene is TRBJ2-7, the V gene TRBV6-5, with D maybe TRBD2 (6 bases). The CDR3 length is 14 residues. Germline V gene lookup returns CDR1 MNHEY and CDR2 SVGAGI. V gave up 4 bases and J gave up 4 bases, with 14 bases separating them. The CDR3 DNA reads as TGTGCCAGCAGTTCCCCCGGGAGATCATACGAGCAGTACTTC. Its translation: CASSSPGRSYEQYF.

The V and J genes are TRBV29-1 and TRBJ1-1; D unclear. The V end was cut by 6 bases, the J end by 1 base, with 6 bases between. CDR3 length: 11 amino acids. Germline values: CDR1 SQVTM, CDR2 ANQGSEA. DNA of the CDR3: TGCAGCGTCCGACAGAACACTGAAGCTTTCTTT. Protein sequence: CSVRQNTEAFF.

This clone was counted a few times. The V and J genes are TRBV7-8 and TRBJ1-5; 10 bases map to TRBD1. The CDR3 has 13 amino acids. CDR1 is SGHVS and CDR2 is FQNEAQ in the germline V gene. The V segment lost 6 bases and the J segment 5 bases; nucleotides outside the gene matches: 1. CDR3 sequence (DNA): TGTGCCAGCAGGGGACAGGGGCATCAGCCCCAGCATTTT. Residues: CASRGQGHQPQHF. The whole variable domain, filled in from reference TRBV7-8 and TRBJ1-5, reads GAGVSQSPRYKVAKRGQDVALRCDPISGHVSLFWYQQALGQGPEFLTYFQNEAQLDKSGLPSDRFFAERPEGSVSTLKIQRTQQEDSAVYLCASRGQGHQPQHFGDGTRLSIL.

This clone was counted many times. This chain connects TRBV24-1 to TRBJ2-3; 7 positions agree with TRBD2. Germline loops: CDR1 KGHDR, CDR2 SFDVKD. Trimming at V came to 4 bases and at J to 1 base, leaving 1 base not matched to a gene. The CDR3 has 14 residues. The CDR3 DNA is TGTGCCACCAGTGAGGGGGGGGGCACAGATACGCAGTATTTT. Its protein product is CATSEGGGTDTQYF.

The J gene is TRBJ2-3, the V gene TRBV29-1; 7 nucleotides agree with TRBD1. The CDR3 loop spans 15 amino acids. The V and J ends lost 3 bases and 9 bases, in that order; junction bases with no gene match: 15. In germline, CDR1 is SQVTM, CDR2 ANQGSEA. CDR3 sequence: CSVDRASQAQGTQYF. The DNA of the CDR3 is TGCAGCGTTGACAGGGCCTCCCAAGCACAGGGGACGCAGTATTTT.

The chain joins TRBV11-2 to TRBJ2-3; weak D call: TRBD2 (5 bases). Trimming pared 5 bases from V and 0 bases from J, leaving 12 bases between. Germline-derived CDR1 and CDR2 are SGHAT and FQNNGV. This CDR3 has 15 residues. The CDR3 sequence is CASSLQEASTDTQYF. Written as DNA, the CDR3 is TGTGCCAGCAGCCTTCAGGAGGCTAGCACAGATACGCAGTATTTT. The full variable domain, in which reference TRBV11-2 and TRBJ2-3 provide the parts outside the CDR3, is EAGVAQSPRYKIIEKRQSVAFWCNPISGHATLYWYQQILGQGPKLLIQFQNNGVVDDSQLPKDRFSAERLKGVDSTLKIQPAKLEDSAVYLCASSLQEASTDTQYFGPGTRLTVL.

The chain has TRBV4-1 and TRBJ1-5; weak D call: TRBD1 (5 bases). The CDR3 is 15 residues long. The V gene's germline CDR1 is MGHRA and CDR2 YSYEKL. Trimming removed 0 bases from V and 5 bases from J, with 11 bases in between. The CDR3 bases are TGCGCCAGCAGCCAAGAATCGGACACCTATCAGCCCCAGCATTTT. Translation gives CASSQESDTYQPQHF.

The chain is built from TRBV25-1 and TRBJ2-7; D may be TRBD1 (6 bases). Germline loops: CDR1 MGHDK, CDR2 SYGVNS. CDR3 length: 11 amino acids. Trimming left V 8 bases short and J 8 bases short, with 13 bases between. DNA of the CDR3: TGTGCCAGCTCACAGGGTTACAAGCAGTACTTC. Residues: CASSQGYKQYF.

The rearrangement uses TRBV5-1 and TRBJ1-3; D ambiguous. Germline-derived CDR1 and CDR2 are SGHRS and YFSETQ. This CDR3 comprises 14 residues. With 4 bases removed from V and 0 bases from J, the gap between germline ends came to 8 bases. The CDR3 spells CASSHSDSGNTIYF. The CDR3 DNA reads TGCGCCAGCAGCCACAGTGACTCTGGAAACACCATATATTTT.

V gene TRBV7-2 combines with J gene TRBJ2-2; 7 positions agree with TRBD2. Germline assignment: CDR1 SGHTA and CDR2 FQGNSA. With 4 bases clipped from V and 1 base from J, the junction kept 6 bases outside the gene matches. CDR3 size: 16 residues. CDR3 sequence: CASSSKRGGNTGELFF. Here the CDR3 DNA reads TGTGCCAGCAGCTCAAAGCGGGGAGGGAACACCGGGGAGCTGTTTTTT. Combining the CDR3 with reference TRBV7-2 and TRBJ2-2 gives the whole variable domain GAGVSQSPSNKVTEKGKDVELRCDPISGHTALYWYRQSLGQGLEFLIYFQGNSAPDKSGLPSDRFSAERTGGSVSTLTIQRTQQEDSAVYLCASSSKRGGNTGELFFGEGSRLTVL.

The chain uses TRBV19 and TRBJ1-4; no firm D call. Germline CDR1 reads LNHDA; CDR2 reads SQIVND (reference sequence). CDR3 length: 15 residues. Trimming stripped 4 bases from V and 4 bases from J, with 13 bases between. CDR3 amino acids: CASSTTGGFNEKLFF. The DNA of the CDR3 is TGTGCCAGTAGTACAACCGGAGGTTTTAATGAAAAACTGTTTTTT.

The chain couples TRBV28 to TRBJ2-2; D is perhaps TRBD2 (6 bases). Germline V lookup: CDR1 MDHEN, CDR2 SYDVKM. This CDR3 region has 16 residues. Trimming pared 2 bases from V and 12 bases from J, leaving 22 bases between. The CDR3 loop is CASSLILAGRGNKLFF. Written as DNA, the CDR3 is TGTGCCAGCAGTTTAATCCTTGCGGGGCGAGGAAATAAGCTGTTTTTT. The variable domain in full, completed from reference TRBV28 and TRBJ2-2, reads DVKVTQSSRYLVKRTGEKVFLECVQDMDHENMFWYRQDPGLGLRLIYFSYDVKMKEKGDIPEGYSVSREKKERFSLILESASTNQTSMYLCASSLILAGRGNKLFFGEGSRLTVL.

DNA for the CDR3: TGTGCCAGCAGTAAGGGGGTTTTTGCCACAGATACGCAGTATTTT. Its protein product is CASSKGVFATDTQYF. The chain carries TRBV2 and TRBJ2-3; possible D gene TRBD1, 6 bases. This CDR3 contains 15 residues. Germline V gene data show CDR1 as SNHLY and CDR2 as FYNNEI. The V end lost 5 bases, the J end lost 2 bases, and 14 bases lay between the germline ends.

V is TRBV5-1 and J is TRBJ1-2, with TRBD1 matching 7 bases. CDR1 SGHRS and CDR2 YFSETQ come from the germline V gene. CDR3 length equals 13 residues. V lost 4 bases, J lost 5 bases, and 5 bases stayed unmatched. CDR3 coding DNA: TGCGCCAGCAGCGGGGGGACAGATTATGGCTACACCTTC. This encodes CASSGGTDYGYTF.

The CDR3 here is CASSNLAGGPKTQYF. CDR3 bases: TGTGCCAGCAGTAACCTAGCGGGGGGCCCCAAGACCCAGTACTTC. This chain uses TRBV6-5 with TRBJ2-5, with 11 nucleotides matching TRBD2. Germline values: CDR1 MNHEY, CDR2 SVGAGI. V shed 5 bases, J shed 6 bases, and the junction held 8 bases outside the gene matches. The CDR3 spans 15 residues.

V and J are TRBV19 and TRBJ1-5; TRBD1 agrees at 8 bases. With 6 bases clipped from V and 5 bases from J, the junction kept 9 bases outside the gene matches. CDR1 is LNHDA, CDR2 SQIVND, per germline (reference sequence). The CDR3 is 15 residues long. The CDR3 here is CASRTTGALHQPQHF. The CDR3 coding sequence is TGTGCCAGTAGGACGACAGGGGCCCTCCATCAGCCCCAGCATTTT.

This clone was found once. This sequence joins TRBV6-2 or TRBV6-3 and TRBJ2-5; 11 bases are shared with TRBD2. Germline V lookup: CDR1 MNHEY, CDR2 SVGEGT. J was trimmed by 2 bases and V by 2 bases; bases with no gene match: 10. The CDR3 consists of 18 residues. As DNA, the CDR3 is TGTGCCAGCAGTTACAATCCCCCTAGCGGGGGGAAACAAGAGACCCAGTACTTC. As protein: CASSYNPPSGGKQETQYF.

J is TRBJ2-2 and V is TRBV6-5; weak D call: TRBD2 (5 bases). The CDR3 spans 13 residues. Germline V CDR1 and CDR2: MNHEY, SVGAGI. V was pared by 0 bases and J by 7 bases, with 6 bases between. CDR3 loop: CASSYSRGGELFF. The CDR3 bases are TGTGCCAGCAGTTACTCACGGGGCGGGGAGCTGTTTTTT.

On this clone: This CDR3 is also generated by other DNA sequences in the sample. The J gene is TRBJ1-1, the V gene TRBV18; D may be TRBD1 (5 bases). The germline V and J ends were trimmed by 6 bases and 4 bases, with 12 bases remaining between them. The CDR3 length is 13 residues. Germline V gene data show CDR1 as KGHSH and CDR2 as LQKENI. The CDR3 protein is CASSPPGRTEAFF. The CDR3 region has the DNA TGTGCCAGCTCGCCTCCAGGGCGCACTGAAGCTTTCTTT.